This TCR beta chain was retrieved from a study of OX40 agonist ivuxolimab in advanced cancers. As for the study in general: The patients got ivuxolimab, which is an agonistic anti-OX40 (CD134) antibody. Patients in the trial were receiving intravenous ivuxolimab every 2 weeks, at doses of 0.01 to 10 mg/kg. The diagnoses of dose-escalation patients were hepatocellular carcinoma, melanoma, renal cell or head and neck cancer. Findings and limits, study-wide: CD8+ T cells were the subset that, on average, had more expanded clones than CD4+.

A note on this clone: Its antigen remains unknown.

Germline-derived CDR1 and CDR2 are KGHSH and LQKENI. The CDR3 has 15 amino acids. Trimming pared 6 bases from V and 2 bases from J, leaving 17 bases between. Repertoires were generated with immunoSEQ multiplex PCR, while TCRdb's copy carries only in-frame clones and drops some. The sample has about 76,000 clones, 85% to 90% seen once. The TCR comes from an adult with an advanced solid tumor such as melanoma, head and neck, liver or kidney cancer. This specimen consisted of CD4+ or CD8+ T cells sorted from blood, obtained in a trial of the OX40 agonist ivuxolimab. The chain carries TRBV18 and TRBJ2-7, with D possibly matching TRBD2 (6 bases). The CDR3 loop reads CASSRPSAYPYEQYF. CDR3 DNA sequence: TGTGCCAGCTCCCGTCCTAGCGCTTACCCCTACGAGCAGTACTTC.